This T cell receptor (beta chain) was identified during a study of T cells in Graves' hyperthyroidism and ophthalmopathy. Whole-study results and caveats: Ophthalmopathy and stable hyperthyroidism were separated by a 13 V-J model.

This clonotype was seen at least ten times. No antigen is known for it. The CDR3 is 13 amino acids. With 3 bases removed from V and 6 bases from J, the gap between germline ends came to 11 bases. CDR1 and CDR2 (germline): SGHNT, YYREEE (reference sequence). Newly diagnosed patients aged 18 to 65 had hyperthyroidism of under 2 months' duration. In making diagnoses, clinical symptoms, serum thyroxine and TRAb, thyroid ultrasound and orbital computed tomography were all used. RNA transcripts served as the template for amplifying TCR beta CDR3 regions. During a first-round RT-PCR of the TCR CDR3, the HTBI primer set was used. TCRdb itself ran the multiplex PCR reads through MiXCR, one entry per CDR3 protein. The sample includes around 400,000 distinct CDR3 sequences, about 13% of them seen just once.

The gene calls are TRBV5-4 and TRBJ2-3, with D unclear. Source material: blood. The sequence was obtained from a woman aged 18-29 years with Graves' hyperthyroidism. The CDR3 bases are TGTGCCAGCAGCTCCCTTCAAACGGATACGCAGTATTTT. Amino acids: CASSSLQTDTQYF.